This is a list of T cell receptor beta chains from one sample in a study of blood T cell repertoires in COVID-19. Assay: immunoSEQ multiplex PCR; the TCRdb copy retains only in-frame clones and omits some. The table has hundreds of thousands of clones, about 90% seen once. Material: PBMCs or T cells enriched from blood (not recorded which). Receptors originate from a woman aged 25 to 39 with acute COVID-19. CDR3s include the opening cysteine and the closing phenylalanine or tryptophan. The D gene is left open where the match is weak.

j_call: TRBJ2-1; d_call: TRBD2; v_call: TRBV5-6; cdr3_aa: CASTYIAGGRNEQFF
j_call: TRBJ2-5; d_call: TRBD2; v_call: TRBV10-3; cdr3_aa: CAISESLAGVRETQYF
j_call: TRBJ1-5; d_call: TRBD1; v_call: TRBV24-1; cdr3_aa: CATRWDRGPGNQPQHF
j_call: TRBJ1-5; d_call: TRBD1; v_call: TRBV6-5; cdr3_aa: CASSLRTGGQPQHF
j_call: TRBJ1-1; d_call: NA; v_call: TRBV6-5; cdr3_aa: CASRDGGVTEAFF
j_call: TRBJ2-5; d_call: NA; v_call: TRBV21-1; cdr3_aa: CATQGGRAIEETQYF
j_call: TRBJ1-1; d_call: NA; v_call: TRBV9; cdr3_aa: CASSVATNSMNTEAFF
j_call: TRBJ1-5; d_call: TRBD1; v_call: TRBV30; cdr3_aa: CAWSVRAGGNQPQHF
j_call: TRBJ1-1; d_call: NA; v_call: TRBV28; cdr3_aa: CASSLLGHTEAFF
j_call: TRBJ1-3; d_call: NA; v_call: TRBV15; cdr3_aa: CATSRDPSQASSGNTIYF
j_call: TRBJ1-2; d_call: TRBD1; v_call: TRBV7-2; cdr3_aa: CASSFRPGQESNYGYTF
j_call: TRBJ1-2; d_call: NA; v_call: TRBV7-9; cdr3_aa: CASSPTENYGYTF
j_call: TRBJ1-1; d_call: TRBD1; v_call: TRBV28; cdr3_aa: CASRRGDRVLVNTEAFF
j_call: TRBJ1-1; d_call: NA; v_call: TRBV19; cdr3_aa: CASSPRSGAPTEAFF
j_call: TRBJ1-5; d_call: NA; v_call: TRBV19; cdr3_aa: CASSINAGGAQTSNQPQHF
j_call: TRBJ2-7; d_call: TRBD1; v_call: TRBV2; cdr3_aa: CASSDKPTGGGYEQYF
j_call: TRBJ1-1; d_call: TRBD1; v_call: TRBV4-1; cdr3_aa: CASSQEEGALTEAFF
j_call: TRBJ2-3; d_call: TRBD2; v_call: TRBV5-4; cdr3_aa: CASSSRTSFSDTQYF
j_call: TRBJ1-1; d_call: NA; v_call: TRBV29-1; cdr3_aa: CSVRETGFGTEAFF
j_call: TRBJ1-1; d_call: NA; v_call: TRBV30; cdr3_aa: CAWSPRLNSEAFF
j_call: TRBJ2-1; d_call: NA; v_call: TRBV14; cdr3_aa: CASSHPWGVAYNEQFF
j_call: TRBJ2-1; d_call: TRBD2; v_call: TRBV27; cdr3_aa: CASSSSGLAGADEQFF
j_call: TRBJ2-5; d_call: TRBD2; v_call: TRBV7-2; cdr3_aa: CASSLMAGGTQETQYF